The table lists the clone carrying this T cell receptor beta chain with a count of one. Its antigen remains unknown. The junction differs from germline at one of its ends, possibly a read error. This sample was taken from a study of Ad26.COV2.S vaccination and SARS-CoV-2 variants. Study-wide context: Dosing was one shot or two shots 56 days apart. Study outcomes and limitations: Reportedly, after vaccination the spike-specific CD8+ and CD4+ T cell responses displayed substantial breadth.

Treatment reported: around 19 received Ad26.COV2.S at low or high dose, single or two shots; 5 received placebo; per-sample allocation not given. Sampling was performed 63 days after the first vaccine or placebo injection. Adults aged 18-55 years in Boston included the donor. Generated by immunoSEQ multiplex PCR, the TCRdb table keeps only in-frame clones and is missing some. The top ten clones hold 3% to 4% of a sample with around 350,000 clones, about 85% of them seen once. CDR1 is SGDLS and CDR2 is YYNGEE in the germline V gene. The CDR3 contains 13 residues. The source was peripheral blood, collected in a trial of Ad26.COV2.S vaccine versus placebo. The receptor's source is a person between 18 and 65 years old who received the Ad26.COV2.S COVID-19 vaccine or a placebo. The chain employs TRBV9 and TRBJ2-1, with a weak D call TRBD2 (6 bases). In nucleotides, the CDR3 is TGTGCCAGCAGCGCCCTTACCGGGACTGAGGAGTTCTTC. It specifies CASSALTGTEEFF.